The clone carrying this T cell receptor beta chain was seen at least ten times. What it binds is unknown. The CDR3 extends over 13 amino acids. CDR1 is DFQATT and CDR2 is SNEGSKA in the germline V gene (reference sequence). Trimming shortened V by 5 bases and J by 0 bases, and 10 bases separated the two germline ends. RNA transcripts served as template for amplifying TCR beta CDR3 sequences. HTBI primers served in a first-round RT-PCR, which a second-round multiplex PCR followed. One entry per CDR3 protein, called by TCRdb with MiXCR from the multiplex PCR reads. The data contain around 1.1 million distinct CDR3 sequences, about 38% of them singletons. These data originate in a study of Graves' ophthalmopathy and Graves' hyperthyroidism. Study-level points and caveats: Detection in blood was also observed for most expanded thyroid clonotypes above 0.001 frequency.

The study recruited hyperthyroidism patients aged 18 to 65 who were newly diagnosed, under 2 months' duration. Excluded: other autoimmune disease, uncontrolled infection, pregnancy or lactation. Establishment of the diagnosis relied upon clinical symptoms, serum thyroxine, TRAb, thyroid ultrasound and orbital computed tomography. This chain uses TRBV20-1 with TRBJ1-1, with D tentatively TRBD1 (5 bases). The sample taken for sequencing was peripheral blood or thyroid tissue (not recorded which). The clonotype was recovered from an adult man with Graves' hyperthyroidism. The CDR3 loop is CSAEQVMNTEAFF. The CDR3 bases are TGCAGTGCTGAACAGGTTATGAACACTGAAGCTTTCTTT.